Each of the 16 T cell receptor beta chains below was sequenced from the same sample in a study of T cell repertoires in ileal Crohn's disease. Time point reported: inflamed ileum from the surgical specimen. Profiled with immunoSEQ multiplex PCR; TCRdb holds only in-frame clones, not every one. The table has around 8,000 clones, 85% seen once. Sequenced: ileal tissue. All receptors derive from an adult with Crohn's disease.

The V call is TRBV5-6, the J call TRBJ1-1; weak D call: TRBD1 (5 bases). The CDR3 is made up of 14 amino acids. The germline CDR1 and CDR2 sequences are SGHDT and YYEEEE. V dropped 5 bases and J dropped 2 bases, with 13 bases sitting between them. The CDR3 region is CASSLTDSNTEAFF. The CDR3 DNA reads TGTGCCAGCAGTCTGACAGATAGTAACACTGAAGCTTTCTTT.

The J gene is TRBJ2-3, the V gene TRBV2; 7 nucleotides match TRBD2. The CDR3 sequence is 17 residues long. The germline gives CDR1 SNHLY, CDR2 FYNNEI. The junction had 9 bases not matched to a gene; V was cut back by 2 bases and J by 1 base. The CDR3 sequence is CASSETRGGAGTDTQYF. For the CDR3, the DNA is TGTGCCAGCAGTGAAACCCGCGGGGGAGCAGGCACAGATACGCAGTATTTT. Drawing the rest from reference TRBV2 and TRBJ2-3, the complete variable domain is EPEVTQTPSHQVTQMGQEVILRCVPISNHLYFYWYRQILGQKVEFLVSFYNNEISEKSEIFDDQFSVERPDGSNFTLKIRSTKLEDSAMYFCASSETRGGAGTDTQYFGPGTRLTVL.

Only one count was recorded for this clone. The V gene is TRBV6-6, the J gene TRBJ2-1; D is perhaps TRBD2 (6 bases). There are 12 residues in the CDR3. Trimming shortened V by 5 bases and J by 8 bases, and 10 bases separated the two germline ends. The germline V gene has CDR1 MNHNY and CDR2 SVGAGI (reference sequence). The CDR3 DNA reads as TGTGCCAGCAGTCGGGGGAAGGATGAGCAGTTCTTC. Amino acid sequence: CASSRGKDEQFF.

The sample holds one count of this clone. This rearrangement joins TRBV6-1 to TRBJ1-1; D gene unclear. This CDR3 contains 14 residues. Per the germline V gene, CDR1 is MNHNS and CDR2 is SASEGT. V lost 5 bases, J lost 5 bases, and 15 bases lay in between. The CDR3 reads CASSPRGPGTEAFF. CDR3 coding DNA: TGTGCCAGCAGTCCCCGTGGTCCGGGAACTGAAGCTTTCTTT.

The rearrangement uses TRBV11-2 and TRBJ2-1; D call uncertain. Germline CDR1 reads SGHAT; CDR2 reads FQNNGV. Trimming stripped 1 base from V and 4 bases from J, with 11 bases between. There are 15 residues in the CDR3. The CDR3 sequence: CASSLVAAPYNEQFF. The CDR3 DNA sequence: TGTGCCAGCAGCTTAGTGGCAGCGCCTTACAATGAGCAGTTCTTC.

This rearrangement joins TRBV28 to TRBJ2-3; D may correspond to TRBD1 or TRBD2 (5 bases each). Between the trimmed V and J ends, which lost 10 bases and 2 bases, there was a span of 25 bases. The CDR3 totals 17 residues. Germline CDR1 reads MDHEN; CDR2 reads SYDVKM. DNA of the CDR3: TGTGCCACCACCACCGGGCCGGGGCGGGTGATCACAGATACGCAGTATTTT. It codes for CATTTGPGRVITDTQYF.

The V and J genes are TRBV29-1 and TRBJ2-3; 9 bases align to TRBD2. The CDR3 covers 15 residues. J gave up 6 bases and V 6 bases, and 13 bases lay outside the gene matches. Germline V lookup: CDR1 SQVTM, CDR2 ANQGSEA. The CDR3 DNA reads as TGCAGCGTCAGCCAGGGTAGCGGGAGTGGTGATACGCAGTATTTT. This encodes CSVSQGSGSGDTQYF.

This sequence joins TRBV2 and TRBJ2-1; D unclear. The V gene lost 1 base and the J gene lost 8 bases, with 6 bases spanning the gap. Per germline, CDR1 SNHLY and CDR2 FYNNEI. The CDR3 totals 12 residues. For the CDR3, the DNA is TGTGCCAGCAGTGAAGATGAGGATGAGCAGTTCTTC. It codes for CASSEDEDEQFF.

The chain is built from TRBV2 and TRBJ1-1; D is unclear. From germline, CDR1 is SNHLY and CDR2 FYNNEI. V lost 7 bases and J lost 1, with 13 bases in between. CDR3 size: 14 residues. The CDR3, as DNA: TGTGCCAGCAACTTTGGCGGTGGGAACACTGAAGCTTTCTTT. Protein product: CASNFGGGNTEAFF.

This chain connects TRBV7-8 to TRBJ1-5; D ambiguous. This CDR3 region has 14 residues. V was pared by 8 bases and J by 2 bases, with 13 bases between. The germline V gene encodes CDR1 SGHVS and CDR2 FQNEAQ. CDR3 sequence reads: CASLLGTGNQPQHF. The CDR3 nucleotides read TGTGCCAGCCTTCTGGGTACGGGCAATCAGCCCCAGCATTTT.

The rearrangement links TRBV5-4 to TRBJ2-1; 9 bases align to TRBD1. This CDR3 has 16 amino acids. Germline assignment: CDR1 SGHNT and CDR2 YYREEE (reference sequence). The V and J ends lost 6 bases and 5 bases, in that order; junction bases with no gene match: 12. CDR3 in DNA: TGTGCCAGCACCCCCCGGTGGGACAGGGCGGACAATGAGCAGTTCTTC. Translation: CASTPRWDRADNEQFF. Supplemented by reference TRBV5-4 and TRBJ2-1, the full variable domain reads ETGVTQSPTHLIKTRGQQVTLRCSSQSGHNTVSWYQQALGQGPQFIFQYYREEENGRGNFPPRFSGLQFPNYSSELNVNALELDDSALYLCASTPRWDRADNEQFFGPGTRLTVL.

CDR3 DNA: TGTGCCAGCGAAAACGTGGCGGGAGGGGTAGAGACCCAGTACTTC. Residues: CASENVAGGVETQYF. The gene calls are TRBV6-6 and TRBJ2-5, with TRBD2 matching over 9 bases. CDR1 MNHNY and CDR2 SVGAGI come from the germline V gene (reference sequence). The CDR3 sequence is 15 residues long. Losses at the gene ends were 8 bases for V and 4 bases for J; bases not matched to a gene: 11.

The chain links TRBV19 to TRBJ1-2, with no clear D. Germline CDR1 LNHDA, CDR2 SQIVND (reference sequence). The CDR3 sequence is 14 residues long. Between the trimmed V and J ends, which lost 7 bases and 1 base, there was a span of 13 bases. The DNA for the CDR3 is TGTGCCAGTAACTTCAACGGTATTAACTATGGCTACACCTTC. The encoded protein is CASNFNGINYGYTF.

The CDR3 DNA reads as TGCAGCGTGAAGAGCGGGACTAGCGGGACTGAGAGGTACTTC. Translating gives CSVKSGTSGTERYF. V usage is TRBV29-1 and J usage is TRBJ2-7, with TRBD2 identical over 13 bases. Germline CDR1 SQVTM, CDR2 ANQGSEA. The CDR3 runs to 14 residues. V dropped 6 bases and J dropped 12; count of bases not matched to a gene: 14.

The chain couples TRBV5-1 to TRBJ2-5; maybe TRBD1 (5 bases). The germline V gene encodes CDR1 SGHRS and CDR2 YFSETQ. There are 13 residues in the CDR3. V was trimmed by 2 bases and J by 0 bases, leaving 5 bases between them. The CDR3 loop reads CASSFRDQETQYF. The CDR3 DNA is TGCGCCAGCAGCTTCAGGGACCAAGAGACCCAGTACTTC.

The chain links TRBV5-6 to TRBJ1-6; D perhaps matches TRBD1 (6 bases). The CDR3 is 14 amino acids. V lost 4 bases to trimming and J lost 5 bases, with 10 bases between them. CDR1 is SGHDT, CDR2 YYEEEE, per germline. The CDR3 spells CASSLGADNSPLHF. In DNA form, the CDR3 reads TGTGCCAGCAGCCTGGGGGCAGATAATTCACCCCTCCACTTT. Complete variable domain (other parts from reference TRBV5-6 and TRBJ1-6): DAGVTQSPTHLIKTRGQQVTLRCSPKSGHDTVSWYQQALGQGPQFIFQYYEEEERQRGNFPDRFSGHQFPNYSSELNVNALLLGDSALYLCASSLGADNSPLHFGNGTRLTVT.